This is a list of T cell receptor beta chains from one sample in a study of shared clonotypes between healthy human individuals. Method: immunoSEQ multiplex PCR; TCRdb's copy keeps in-frame clones and lacks some. Of approximately 810,000 clones in the sample, around 92% are singletons; the top ten hold 24%. Sequenced material: naive CD8+ T cells sorted from blood. Receptors originate from a man younger than 45 in good health. Both conserved end residues are part of each CDR3. Fields, in order: V gene, D gene, clone size, CDR3 length, J gene, CDR3 protein, CDR3 DNA. D genes are given only for firm matches. Only part of the rows carry a size: once, few, many, or a class if the clone is expanded.

V: TRBV27; D: -; size: -; length: 13; J: TRBJ2-7; CDR3: CASSLLGGYEQYF; DNA: TGTGCCAGCAGTTTATTAGGGGGCTACGAGCAGTACTTC
V: TRBV5-5; D: TRBD1; size: -; length: 14; J: TRBJ2-7; CDR3: CASRPWTGDYEQYF; DNA: TGTGCCAGCAGACCCTGGACAGGGGACTACGAGCAGTACTTC
V: TRBV30; D: -; size: -; length: 13; J: TRBJ2-1; CDR3: CAWTLIHGNEQFF; DNA: TGTGCCTGGACCCTCATCCACGGGAATGAGCAGTTCTTC
V: TRBV2; D: -; size: -; length: 13; J: TRBJ2-1; CDR3: CASGLYTYNEQFF; DNA: TGTGCCAGCGGATTATACACCTACAATGAGCAGTTCTTC
V: TRBV18; D: TRBD2; size: once; length: 17; J: TRBJ2-1; CDR3: CASSPRLQREPYNEQFF; DNA: TGTGCCAGCTCACCACGTCTACAGCGGGAGCCCTACAATGAGCAGTTCTTC
V: TRBV13; D: -; size: few; length: 15; J: TRBJ2-7; CDR3: CASSSRRRDTYEQYF; DNA: TGTGCCAGCAGCTCTCGCCGCAGGGACACCTACGAGCAGTACTTC
V: TRBV5-6; D: TRBD1; size: -; length: 14; J: TRBJ1-4; CDR3: CASSPGQGDEKLFF; DNA: TGTGCCAGCAGCCCCGGACAGGGTGATGAAAAACTGTTTTTT
V: TRBV29-1; D: -; size: -; length: 13; J: TRBJ2-7; CDR3: CSVDEADSYEQYF; DNA: TGCAGCGTTGATGAGGCAGACTCCTACGAGCAGTACTTC
V: TRBV10-3; D: -; size: -; length: 15; J: TRBJ2-5; CDR3: CAISEYGSAQETQYF; DNA: TGTGCCATCAGTGAGTACGGATCAGCTCAAGAGACCCAGTACTTC
V: TRBV2; D: TRBD2; size: once; length: 16; J: TRBJ2-3; CDR3: CASSDPGTRGTDTQYF; DNA: TGTGCCAGCAGTGACCCCGGGACTAGGGGGACAGATACGCAGTATTTT
V: TRBV9; D: -; size: -; length: 12; J: TRBJ2-1; CDR3: CASSQSASEQFF; DNA: TGTGCCAGCAGCCAGTCCGCTTCTGAGCAGTTCTTC
V: TRBV6-1; D: -; size: -; length: 15; J: TRBJ1-2; CDR3: CASSERDGYNYGYTF; DNA: TGTGCCAGCAGTGAACGAGACGGTTACAACTATGGCTACACCTTC
V: TRBV7-9; D: -; size: -; length: 14; J: TRBJ1-4; CDR3: CASRSKGVDGKLFF; DNA: TGTGCCAGCAGGTCTAAGGGGGTCGATGGGAAACTGTTTTTT
V: TRBV5-6; D: TRBD1; size: -; length: 19; J: TRBJ2-6; CDR3: CASSQERGRGLPGANVLTF; DNA: TGTGCCAGCAGCCAGGAAAGGGGCAGGGGGCTCCCTGGGGCCAACGTCCTGACTTTC
V: TRBV19; D: -; size: -; length: 15; J: TRBJ2-5; CDR3: CASSADRAISETQYF; DNA: TGTGCCAGTAGTGCCGACCGAGCGATCTCGGAGACCCAGTACTTC
V: TRBV2; D: TRBD2; size: -; length: 15; J: TRBJ2-3; CDR3: CASIRREGRADTQYF; DNA: TGTGCCAGCATTAGGCGGGAGGGCCGGGCAGATACGCAGTATTTT
V: TRBV7-9; D: TRBD2; size: -; length: 17; J: TRBJ2-3; CDR3: CASSNPGEAGAKDTQYF; DNA: TGTGCCAGCAGCAACCCCGGAGAAGCGGGAGCAAAAGATACGCAGTATTTT
V: TRBV30; D: -; size: -; length: 13; J: TRBJ1-2; CDR3: CACPSRSYYGYTF; DNA: TGTGCCTGCCCGAGCAGATCTTACTATGGCTACACCTTC
V: TRBV7-2; D: TRBD2; size: -; length: 15; J: TRBJ2-7; CDR3: CASSLFPSGFYEQYF; DNA: TGTGCCAGCAGCTTATTCCCTAGCGGGTTCTACGAGCAGTACTTC
V: TRBV6-4; D: TRBD2; size: -; length: 17; J: TRBJ2-1; CDR3: CAGARRRREGSYNEQFF; DNA: TGTGCCGGAGCTAGACGCCGGCGGGAGGGTAGCTACAATGAGCAGTTCTTC
V: TRBV7-9; D: TRBD2; size: -; length: 12; J: TRBJ2-1; CDR3: CASSWEGNEQFF; DNA: TGTGCCAGCAGCTGGGAGGGGAATGAGCAGTTCTTC
V: TRBV14; D: -; size: -; length: 13; J: TRBJ1-3; CDR3: CASSQGTGSDLYF; DNA: TGTGCCAGCAGCCAAGGAACAGGGAGCGATCTTTATTTT
V: TRBV11-2; D: TRBD2; size: -; length: 14; J: TRBJ2-1; CDR3: CASWSGLAVNEQFF; DNA: TGTGCCAGCTGGTCGGGACTAGCGGTCAATGAGCAGTTCTTC
V: TRBV27; D: -; size: -; length: 14; J: TRBJ2-1; CDR3: CASSPLSSYNEQFF; DNA: TGTGCCAGCAGCCCCCTTAGCTCCTACAATGAGCAGTTCTTC
V: TRBV27; D: -; size: -; length: 13; J: TRBJ2-1; CDR3: CASNPLVYNEQFF; DNA: TGTGCCAGCAACCCGCTGGTCTACAATGAGCAGTTCTTC
V: TRBV14; D: TRBD1; size: -; length: 16; J: TRBJ2-7; CDR3: CASSQAVSGTAYEQYF; DNA: TGTGCCAGCAGCCAAGCTGTCTCAGGGACAGCATACGAGCAGTACTTC
V: TRBV27; D: -; size: -; length: 15; J: TRBJ2-5; CDR3: CASSKTPGSAETQYF; DNA: TGTGCCAGCTCTAAGACACCTGGGTCAGCCGAGACCCAGTACTTC
V: TRBV6-1; D: -; size: -; length: 15; J: TRBJ2-7; CDR3: CASSERDTEVYEQYF; DNA: TGTGCCAGCAGTGAAAGGGACACTGAAGTCTACGAGCAGTACTTC
V: TRBV29-1; D: TRBD1; size: -; length: 13; J: TRBJ2-7; CDR3: CSVTYQGAYEQYF; DNA: TGCAGCGTGACATACCAGGGGGCCTACGAGCAGTACTTC
V: TRBV5-1; D: -; size: -; length: 13; J: TRBJ2-1; CDR3: CASSSGTGNEQFF; DNA: TGCGCCAGCAGCTCTGGTACGGGGAATGAGCAGTTCTTC
V: TRBV28; D: TRBD2; size: -; length: 18; J: TRBJ2-5; CDR3: CASTIMDSPGTSGETQYF; DNA: TGTGCCAGCACCATTATGGACTCCCCCGGGACTAGCGGAGAGACCCAGTACTTC
V: TRBV30; D: -; size: -; length: 12; J: TRBJ2-5; CDR3: CAWSVDPETQYF; DNA: TGTGCCTGGAGTGTAGACCCGGAGACCCAGTACTTC
V: TRBV1; D: -; size: -; length: 13; J: TRBJ1-4; CDR3: CTSSQDSNEKLFF; DNA: TGCACCAGCAGCCAAGACAGCAATGAAAAACTGTTTTTT
V: TRBV29-1; D: TRBD1; size: -; length: 16; J: TRBJ2-5; CDR3: CSVFLRQGARRETQYF; DNA: TGCAGCGTCTTTCTCCGACAGGGGGCGAGGCGGGAGACCCAGTACTTC
V: TRBV29-1; D: -; size: -; length: 15; J: TRBJ2-7; CDR3: CSVTGQIGSSYEQYF; DNA: TGCAGCGTTACAGGGCAGATAGGGAGCTCCTACGAGCAGTACTTC
V: TRBV6-1; D: TRBD2; size: -; length: 16; J: TRBJ2-1; CDR3: CASSELASGSVYEQFF; DNA: TGTGCCAGCAGTGAATTGGCTAGCGGGAGTGTCTATGAGCAGTTCTTC
V: TRBV4-3; D: -; size: -; length: 18; J: TRBJ2-2; CDR3: CASSQVVSTEINTGELFF; DNA: TGCGCCAGCAGCCAAGTAGTTTCGACGGAAATAAACACCGGGGAGCTGTTTTTT
V: TRBV10-2; D: -; size: -; length: 13; J: TRBJ2-7; CDR3: CASFPGTTYEQYF; DNA: TGCGCCAGCTTCCCAGGGACCACCTACGAGCAGTACTTC
V: TRBV28; D: TRBD1; size: -; length: 17; J: TRBJ1-5; CDR3: CASSLIGRQGLNQPQHF; DNA: TGTGCCAGCAGTTTGATCGGGAGACAGGGGCTAAATCAGCCCCAGCATTTT
V: TRBV29-1; D: -; size: -; length: 14; J: TRBJ2-3; CDR3: CSSGQQAYTDTQYF; DNA: TGCAGCTCGGGACAACAGGCATACACAGATACGCAGTATTTT